This T cell receptor (beta chain) originates from a study of OX40 agonist ivuxolimab in advanced cancers. The overall study: A male proportion of just over 80% was recorded, with mean age roughly 62 years and range roughly 20 to 90.

Study-level points and caveats: At 0.1 to 3.0 mg/kg, CD4+ and CD8+ blood T cells expanded clonally by week 6. Near-lowest levels of clonal expansion characterized partial responders at 0.1-3.0 mg/kg.

CDR3 length: 14 residues. J gave up 3 bases and V 8 bases, and 5 bases lay outside the gene matches. Per germline, CDR1 SGHRS and CDR2 YFSETQ. This clone is a singleton in its sample. The antigen is undetermined. The repertoire was sequenced with immunoSEQ multiplex PCR; TCRdb's copy has only in-frame clones and lacks some. The sample yields around 67,000 clones, roughly four fifths seen once. The chain couples TRBV5-1 to TRBJ2-3; 11 nucleotides align to TRBD1. Sequenced here: CD4+ or CD8+ T cells sorted from blood, sampled in a trial of the OX40 agonist ivuxolimab. This clonotype originated in an adult with an advanced solid tumor such as melanoma, head and neck, liver or kidney cancer. CDR3 in DNA: TGCGCCAGGGACAGGGGGCAAGGGACAGATACGCAGTATTTT. Translating it yields CARDRGQGTDTQYF.